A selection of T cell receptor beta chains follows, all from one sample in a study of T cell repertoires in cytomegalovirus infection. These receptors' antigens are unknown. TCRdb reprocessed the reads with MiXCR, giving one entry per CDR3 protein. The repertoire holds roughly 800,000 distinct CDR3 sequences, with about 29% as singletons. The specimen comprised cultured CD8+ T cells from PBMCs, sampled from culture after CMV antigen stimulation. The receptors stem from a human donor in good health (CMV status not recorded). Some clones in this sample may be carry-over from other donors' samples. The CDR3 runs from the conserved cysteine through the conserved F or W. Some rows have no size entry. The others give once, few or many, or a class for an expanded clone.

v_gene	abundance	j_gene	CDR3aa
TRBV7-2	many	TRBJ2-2	CASSLDSRVGRELFF
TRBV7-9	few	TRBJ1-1	CASSGPRGASGTEAFF
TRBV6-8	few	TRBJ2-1	CASSPWTNLQFF
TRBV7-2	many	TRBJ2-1	CASSSGGDFFNEQFF
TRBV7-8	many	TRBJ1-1	CASSPLPGDTEAFF
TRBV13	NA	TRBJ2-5	CASSSRTSGGIETQYF
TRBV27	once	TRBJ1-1	CTSSLRGSNTEAFF
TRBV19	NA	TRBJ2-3	CASSLTTAGTGHTDTQYF
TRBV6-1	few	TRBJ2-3	CASSELGATDTQYF
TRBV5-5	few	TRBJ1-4	CASSLGLEEKLFF
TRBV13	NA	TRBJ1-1	CASSFGPLGNTEAFF
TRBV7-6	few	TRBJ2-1	CASSGDREQFF
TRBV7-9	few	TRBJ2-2	CASSSPQGNTGELFF
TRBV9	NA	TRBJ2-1	CASSVAGTITYNEQFF
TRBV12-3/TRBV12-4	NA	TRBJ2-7	CAGRPGELLEQYF
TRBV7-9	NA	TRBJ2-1	CASSSGLAGKDEQFF
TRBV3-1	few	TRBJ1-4	CASSQGMTANEKLFF
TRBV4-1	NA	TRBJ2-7	CASSQESEQYF
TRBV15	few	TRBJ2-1	CATSISGTPLEQFF
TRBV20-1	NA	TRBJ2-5	CSASPQGQGKETQYF
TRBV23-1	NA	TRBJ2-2	CASSQIGTGLNTGELFF
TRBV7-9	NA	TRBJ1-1	CASSSPDIGNTEAFF
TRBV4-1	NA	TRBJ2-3	CASSQVAGPDTDTQYF
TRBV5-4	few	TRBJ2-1	CASSLDRVPYNEQFF
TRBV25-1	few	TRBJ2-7	CASSWTTSPGEQYF
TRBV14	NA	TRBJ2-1	CASSQGRDRGYNEQFF
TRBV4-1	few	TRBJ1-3	CASSQVRTGVSGNTIYF
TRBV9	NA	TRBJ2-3	CASSVALAGVYTDTQYF
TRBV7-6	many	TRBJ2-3	CASSPRGSGTDTQYF
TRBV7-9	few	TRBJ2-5	CASSLPGPKETQYF
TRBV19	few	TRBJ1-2	CASSIDAAPRYGYTF
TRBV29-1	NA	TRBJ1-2	CSVEGERTGAGYTF
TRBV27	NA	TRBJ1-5	CASSLIGTGEQPQHF
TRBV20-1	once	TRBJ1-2	CSAPVGDNWGYTF
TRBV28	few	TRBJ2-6	CASSFRELGAGANVLTF
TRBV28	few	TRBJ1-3	CASSLIGTGNTIYF